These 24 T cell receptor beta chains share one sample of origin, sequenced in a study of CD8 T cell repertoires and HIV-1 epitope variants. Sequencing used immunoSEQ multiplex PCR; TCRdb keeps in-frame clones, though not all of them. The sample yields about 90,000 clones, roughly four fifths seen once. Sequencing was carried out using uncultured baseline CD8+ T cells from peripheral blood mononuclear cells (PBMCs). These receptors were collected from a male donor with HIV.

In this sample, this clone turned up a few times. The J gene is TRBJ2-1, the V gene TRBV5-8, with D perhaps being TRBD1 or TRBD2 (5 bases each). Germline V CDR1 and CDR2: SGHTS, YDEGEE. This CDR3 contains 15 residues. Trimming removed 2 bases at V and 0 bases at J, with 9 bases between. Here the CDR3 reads CASSLFGGSYNEQFF. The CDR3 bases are TGTGCCAGCAGCTTATTTGGGGGCTCCTACAATGAGCAGTTCTTC.

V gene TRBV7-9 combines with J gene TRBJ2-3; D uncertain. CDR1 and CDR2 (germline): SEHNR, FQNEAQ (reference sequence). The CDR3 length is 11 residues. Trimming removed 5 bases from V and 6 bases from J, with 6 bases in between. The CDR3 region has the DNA TGTGCCAGCAGCAGAGTGGATACGCAGTATTTT. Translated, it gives CASSRVDTQYF.

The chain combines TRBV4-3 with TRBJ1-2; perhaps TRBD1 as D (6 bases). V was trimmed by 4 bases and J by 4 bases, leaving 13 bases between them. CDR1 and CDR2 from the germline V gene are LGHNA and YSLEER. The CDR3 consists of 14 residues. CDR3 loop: CASSPRVQGYGYTF. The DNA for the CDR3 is TGCGCCAGCAGCCCGAGGGTACAGGGCTATGGCTACACCTTC.

In DNA, the CDR3 is TGTGCCAGCAGCAAAACCCCACTAGCGGGGAAAGGTGAAGATACGCAGTATTTT. The encoded protein is CASSKTPLAGKGEDTQYF. The chain uses TRBV21-1 and TRBJ2-3; the table names TRBD2, a call not compared with the DNA. TRBV21-1 is noted as a pseudogene. The CDR3 loop spans 18 amino acids.

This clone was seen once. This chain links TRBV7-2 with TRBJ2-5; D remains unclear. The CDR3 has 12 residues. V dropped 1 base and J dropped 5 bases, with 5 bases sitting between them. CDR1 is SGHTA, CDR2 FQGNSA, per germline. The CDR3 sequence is CASSLVVETQYF. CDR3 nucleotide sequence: TGTGCCAGCAGCTTAGTCGTCGAGACCCAGTACTTC.

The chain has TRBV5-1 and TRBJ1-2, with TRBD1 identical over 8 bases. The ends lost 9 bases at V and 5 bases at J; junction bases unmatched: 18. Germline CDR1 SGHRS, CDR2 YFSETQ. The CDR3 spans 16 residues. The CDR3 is CATRTQTGTGLYGYTF. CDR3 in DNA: TGCGCCACCAGGACTCAGACCGGGACAGGACTGTATGGCTACACCTTC.

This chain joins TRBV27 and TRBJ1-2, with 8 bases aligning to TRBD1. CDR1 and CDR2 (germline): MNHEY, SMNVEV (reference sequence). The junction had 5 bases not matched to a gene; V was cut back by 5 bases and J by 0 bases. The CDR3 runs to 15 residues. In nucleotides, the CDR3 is TGTGCCAGCAGTCCCGGACAGGGTGCTAACTATGGCTACACCTTC. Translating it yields CASSPGQGANYGYTF.

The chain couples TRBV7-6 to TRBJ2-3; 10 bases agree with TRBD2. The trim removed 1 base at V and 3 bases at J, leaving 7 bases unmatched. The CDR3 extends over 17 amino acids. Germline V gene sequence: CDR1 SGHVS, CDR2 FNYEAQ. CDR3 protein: CASSLGVAGGGTDTQYF. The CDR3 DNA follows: TGTGCCAGCAGCTTAGGGGTAGCGGGAGGTGGGACAGATACGCAGTATTTT.

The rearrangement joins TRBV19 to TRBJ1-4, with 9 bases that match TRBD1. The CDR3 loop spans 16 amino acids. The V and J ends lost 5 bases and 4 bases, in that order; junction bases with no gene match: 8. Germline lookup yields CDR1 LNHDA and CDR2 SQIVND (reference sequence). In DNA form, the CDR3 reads TGTGCCAGTAGTCAAACAGGGGGCCGTGTTAATGAAAAACTGTTTTTT. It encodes CASSQTGGRVNEKLFF.

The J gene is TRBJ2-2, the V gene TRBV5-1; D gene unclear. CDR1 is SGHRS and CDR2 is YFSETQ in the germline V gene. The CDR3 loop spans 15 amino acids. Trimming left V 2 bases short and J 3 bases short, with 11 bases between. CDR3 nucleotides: TGCGCCAGCAGCTTTGGCGGCTTGGACACCGGGGAGCTGTTTTTT. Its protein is CASSFGGLDTGELFF.

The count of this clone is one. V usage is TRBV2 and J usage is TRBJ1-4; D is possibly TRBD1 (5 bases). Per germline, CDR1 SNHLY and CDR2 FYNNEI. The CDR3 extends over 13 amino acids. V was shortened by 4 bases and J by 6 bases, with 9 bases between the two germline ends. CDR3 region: CASSGGLHEKLFF. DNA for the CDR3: TGTGCCAGCAGTGGGGGGTTGCATGAAAAACTGTTTTTT.

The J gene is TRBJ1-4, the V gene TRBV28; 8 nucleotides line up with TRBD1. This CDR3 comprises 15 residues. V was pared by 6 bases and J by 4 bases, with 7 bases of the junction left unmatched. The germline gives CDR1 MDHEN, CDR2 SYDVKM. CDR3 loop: CASRKTGVHNEKLFF. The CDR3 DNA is TGTGCCAGCAGGAAGACAGGGGTCCATAATGAAAAACTGTTTTTT.

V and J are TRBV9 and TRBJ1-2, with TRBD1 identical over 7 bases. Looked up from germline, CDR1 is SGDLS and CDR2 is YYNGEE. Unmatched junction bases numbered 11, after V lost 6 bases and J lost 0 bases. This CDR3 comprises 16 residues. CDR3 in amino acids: CASTTTGQSSNYGYTF. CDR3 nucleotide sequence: TGTGCCAGCACGACGACAGGGCAATCATCTAACTATGGCTACACCTTC. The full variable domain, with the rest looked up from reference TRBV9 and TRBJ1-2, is DSGVTQTPKHLITATGQRVTLRCSPRSGDLSVYWYQQSLDQGLQFLIQYYNGEERAKGNILERFSAQQFPDLHSELNLSSLELGDSALYFCASTTTGQSSNYGYTFGSGTRLTVV.

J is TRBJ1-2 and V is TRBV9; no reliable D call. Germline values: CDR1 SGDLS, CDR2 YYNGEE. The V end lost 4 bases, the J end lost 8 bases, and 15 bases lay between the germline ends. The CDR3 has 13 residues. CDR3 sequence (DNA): TGTGCCAGCAGCCTCCCCCTGGTAGGGGGCTACACCTTC. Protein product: CASSLPLVGGYTF.

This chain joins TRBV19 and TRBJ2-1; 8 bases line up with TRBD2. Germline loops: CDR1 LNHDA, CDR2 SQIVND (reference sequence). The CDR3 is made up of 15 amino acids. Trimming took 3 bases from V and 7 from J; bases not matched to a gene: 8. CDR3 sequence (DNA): TGTGCCAGTAGTATTTCAGTCGCTAGCGGGAATGAGCAGTTCTTC. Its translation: CASSISVASGNEQFF.

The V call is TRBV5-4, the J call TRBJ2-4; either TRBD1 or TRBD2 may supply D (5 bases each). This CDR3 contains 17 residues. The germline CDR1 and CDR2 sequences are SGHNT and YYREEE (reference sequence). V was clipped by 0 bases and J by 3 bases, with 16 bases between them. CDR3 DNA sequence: TGTGCCAGCAGCTTGGAGATCCCGGGACCCAACAAAAACATTCAGTACTTC. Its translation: CASSLEIPGPNKNIQYF.

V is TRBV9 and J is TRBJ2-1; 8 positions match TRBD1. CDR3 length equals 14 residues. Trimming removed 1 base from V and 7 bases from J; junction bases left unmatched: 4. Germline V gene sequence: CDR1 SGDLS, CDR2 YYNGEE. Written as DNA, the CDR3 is TGTGCCAGCAGCGTACAGGGGGCCGTGAATGAGCAGTTCTTC. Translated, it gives CASSVQGAVNEQFF.

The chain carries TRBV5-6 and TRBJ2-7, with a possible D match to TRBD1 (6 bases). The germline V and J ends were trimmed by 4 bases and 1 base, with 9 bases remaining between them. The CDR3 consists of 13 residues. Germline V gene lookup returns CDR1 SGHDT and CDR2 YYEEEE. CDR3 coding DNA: TGTGCCAGCAGCATCGACAGGTCCTACGAGCAGTACTTC. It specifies CASSIDRSYEQYF.

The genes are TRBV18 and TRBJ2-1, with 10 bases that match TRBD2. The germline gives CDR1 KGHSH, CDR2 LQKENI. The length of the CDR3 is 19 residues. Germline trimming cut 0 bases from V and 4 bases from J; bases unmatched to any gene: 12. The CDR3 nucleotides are TGTGCCAGCTCACCACCCGCATGGGCTAGCGGGAGTATTTACAATGAGCAGTTCTTC. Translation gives CASSPPAWASGSIYNEQFF.

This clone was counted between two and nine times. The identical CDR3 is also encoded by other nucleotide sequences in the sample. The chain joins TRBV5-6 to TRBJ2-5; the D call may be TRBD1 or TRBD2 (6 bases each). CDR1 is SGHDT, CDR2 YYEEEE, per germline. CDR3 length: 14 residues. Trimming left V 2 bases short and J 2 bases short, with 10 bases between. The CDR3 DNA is TGTGCCAGCAGCTTTGAGGGGGGACAAGAGACCCAGTACTTC. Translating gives CASSFEGGQETQYF.

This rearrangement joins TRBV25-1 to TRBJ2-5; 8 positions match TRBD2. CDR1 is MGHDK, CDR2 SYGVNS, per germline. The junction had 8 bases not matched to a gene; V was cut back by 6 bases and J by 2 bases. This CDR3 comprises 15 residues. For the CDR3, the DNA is TGTGCCAGCAGGACGCTACTAGCGGAACAAGAGACCCAGTACTTC. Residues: CASRTLLAEQETQYF. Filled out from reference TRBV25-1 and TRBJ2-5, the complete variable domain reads EADIYQTPRYLVIGTGKKITLECSQTMGHDKMYWYQQDPGMELHLIHYSYGVNSTEKGDLSSESTVSRIRTEHFPLTLESARPSHTSQYLCASRTLLAEQETQYFGPGTRLLVL.

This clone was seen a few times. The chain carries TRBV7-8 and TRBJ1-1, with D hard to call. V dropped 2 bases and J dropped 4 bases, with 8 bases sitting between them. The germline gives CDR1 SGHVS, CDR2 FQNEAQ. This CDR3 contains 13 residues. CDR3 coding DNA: TGTGCCAGCAGCTTATCAGGAAGCACTGAAGCTTTCTTT. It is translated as CASSLSGSTEAFF.

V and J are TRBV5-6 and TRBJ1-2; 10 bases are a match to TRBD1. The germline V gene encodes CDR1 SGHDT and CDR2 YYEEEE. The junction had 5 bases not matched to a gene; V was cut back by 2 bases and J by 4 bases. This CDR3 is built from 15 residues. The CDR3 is CASSLGDRGFYGYTF. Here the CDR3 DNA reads TGTGCCAGCAGCTTAGGGGACAGGGGCTTCTATGGCTACACCTTC.

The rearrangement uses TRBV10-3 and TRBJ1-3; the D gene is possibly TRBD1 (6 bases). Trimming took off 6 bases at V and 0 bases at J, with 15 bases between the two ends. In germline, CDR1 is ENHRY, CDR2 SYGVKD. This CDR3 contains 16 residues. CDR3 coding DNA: TGTGCCATCAGCACCCCTACAGGGAGCTCTGGAAACACCATATATTTT. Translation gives CAISTPTGSSGNTIYF.